Shown below are 11 T cell receptor beta chains from a single sample sequenced in a study of blood T cell repertoires in COVID-19. The method was immunoSEQ multiplex PCR; TCRdb's version includes in-frame clones alone and lacks a portion of them. The profile shows about 150,000 clones, more than 75% of them singletons. The sequenced material came from peripheral blood. The receptors originated from a woman aged 55-69 years with COVID-19, enrolled during active disease.

The J gene is TRBJ2-7, the V gene TRBV3-1 (or the pseudogene TRBV3-2), with 7 bases that match TRBD2. V lost 4 bases, J lost 2 bases, and 5 bases stayed unmatched. Germline V gene sequence: CDR1 LGHDT, CDR2 YNNKEL (reference sequence). The CDR3 length is 14 residues. This CDR3 reads CASSLRDYPYEQYF. CDR3 coding DNA: TGTGCCAGCAGCCTCCGGGACTACCCCTACGAGCAGTACTTC.

The chain uses TRBV11-1 and TRBJ1-1; D is ambiguous. The CDR3 loop spans 14 amino acids. CDR1 is SGHAT, CDR2 FQDESV, per germline (reference sequence). Trimming cost V 7 bases and J 4 bases, with 16 bases left between them. The CDR3 DNA follows: TGTGCCAGCACCCTCGGGGTTGGGGTCACTGAAGCTTTCTTT. It codes for CASTLGVGVTEAFF.

Only one count was recorded for this clone. This rearrangement joins TRBV18 to TRBJ1-4; TRBD1 might be the D (6 bases). Trimming stripped 5 bases from V and 0 bases from J, with 19 bases between. Germline values: CDR1 KGHSH, CDR2 LQKENI. CDR3 length equals 18 residues. CDR3: CASSLNSGTFATNEKLFF. The CDR3 DNA is TGTGCCAGCTCATTGAATTCCGGGACATTTGCAACTAATGAAAAACTGTTTTTT.

This clone was seen once. The V gene is TRBV5-1, the J gene TRBJ1-6; weak D call: TRBD1 (5 bases). V was trimmed by 3 bases and J by 1 base, leaving 14 bases between them. The length of the CDR3 is 17 residues. The V gene's germline CDR1 is SGHRS and CDR2 YFSETQ. The CDR3 nucleotides read TGCGCCAGCAGCTACGCGGGGGTTGGGTCCTATAATTCACCCCTCCACTTT. Translation gives CASSYAGVGSYNSPLHF.

This chain uses TRBV2 with TRBJ1-6; 7 bases match TRBD1. CDR1 is SNHLY, CDR2 FYNNEI, per germline. The trim removed 6 bases at V and 9 bases at J, leaving 8 bases unmatched. The length of the CDR3 is 14 residues. In nucleotides, the CDR3 is TGTGCCAGCAGGAGGGGGCCAAGAGCTTCACCCCTCCACTTT. Translation gives CASRRGPRASPLHF.

The V call is TRBV10-1, the J call TRBJ2-1; D uncertain. Germline V lookup: CDR1 WNHNN, CDR2 SYGVQD (reference sequence). Between the trimmed V and J ends, which lost 6 bases and 6 bases, there was a span of 15 bases. The CDR3 sequence is 14 residues long. The DNA of the CDR3 is TGCGCCAGCAGAGAGGCCCCTTCGAGCAATGAGCAGTTCTTC. Residues: CASREAPSSNEQFF.

The chain joins TRBV6-6 to TRBJ2-1; tentatively, D is TRBD1 (5 bases). CDR1 MNHNY and CDR2 SVGAGI come from the germline V gene (reference sequence). The CDR3 covers 15 residues. The germline V and J ends were trimmed by 4 bases and 6 bases, with 16 bases remaining between them. The CDR3 is CASSLGQKTSNEQFF. In DNA form, the CDR3 reads TGTGCCAGCAGTTTGGGGCAGAAAACGAGCAATGAGCAGTTCTTC.

The chain combines TRBV4-1 with TRBJ2-1, with 13 bases aligning to TRBD2. Germline lookup yields CDR1 MGHRA and CDR2 YSYEKL. The CDR3 totals 17 residues. V shed 1 base, J shed 8 bases, and the junction held 8 bases outside the gene matches. The chain's CDR3 is CASSQGGLAGERDEQFF. As DNA, the CDR3 is TGCGCCAGCAGCCAAGGAGGACTAGCGGGAGAGCGCGATGAGCAGTTCTTC.

A single count supports this clone. The CDR3 nucleotides are TGTGCCAGCAGTAGGACAGGGAGGGACACTGAAGCTTTCTTT. Its protein product is CASSRTGRDTEAFF. The chain combines TRBV6-7 with TRBJ1-1; 8 bases match TRBD1. TRBV6-7 belongs to the ORF category, with a function that is uncertain. The CDR3 runs 14 residues. J was trimmed by 3 bases and V by 5 bases; bases with no gene match: 5.

CDR3: CASSRRQGTSGEKLFF. CDR3 DNA sequence: TGTGCCAGCAGCCGAAGACAAGGCACCTCTGGCGAAAAACTGTTTTTT. This chain links TRBV3-1 (or the pseudogene TRBV3-2) with TRBJ1-4; D unresolved. Germline V gene lookup returns CDR1 LGHDT and CDR2 YNNKEL (reference sequence). This CDR3 comprises 16 residues. Deletions cut 4 bases from V and 8 bases from J, with 20 bases between.

The CDR3 DNA sequence: TGTGCCAGCAGGGGGACAGGCGCCTACACCGGGGAGCTGTTTTTT. This translates into CASRGTGAYTGELFF. This chain joins TRBV25-1 and TRBJ2-2, with 8 positions matching TRBD1. After removal of 6 bases from V and 3 bases from J, the junction contained 6 bases not matched to a gene. This CDR3 spans 15 amino acids. Germline V gene lookup returns CDR1 MGHDK and CDR2 SYGVNS.